This TCR beta chain is from a study of cytomegalovirus exposure and HLA in healthy donors. Findings and limits, study-wide: It was reportedly the case that the classifier diagnosed cytomegalovirus status with high specificity and sensitivity. First-cohort TCR clusters were later found to tend to co-occur in the 90 to 150 validation repertoires.

The donors belonged to the approximately 120-subject validation cohort, separate from the roughly 700-subject first cohort. Assay: immunoSEQ multiplex PCR; the TCRdb copy retains only in-frame clones and omits some. Of tens of thousands of clones listed, about 93% are singletons. With regard to this clone: Antigen unknown.

The V gene end was trimmed by 11 bases and the J gene end by 2 bases; junction bases not matched to a gene: 8. The CDR3 has 14 amino acids. Germline CDR1 reads SNHLY; CDR2 reads FYNNEI. Sequencing used PBMCs. The rearrangement links TRBV2 to TRBJ2-7, with 11 bases fitting TRBD1. The TCR originated in a woman between 25 and 40 years old in good health and CMV-seropositive. Here the CDR3 reads CAGLPGQGAYEQYF. In DNA, the CDR3 is TGTGCCGGATTACCGGGACAGGGGGCCTACGAGCAGTACTTC. The entire variable domain, with the rest obtained from reference TRBV2 and TRBJ2-7, is as follows: EPEVTQTPSHQVTQMGQEVILRCVPISNHLYFYWYRQILGQKVEFLVSFYNNEISEKSEIFDDQFSVERPDGSNFTLKIRSTKLEDSAMYFCAGLPGQGAYEQYFGPGTRLTVT.